Listed below are T cell receptor beta chains from one sample, sequenced in a study of human thymus T cells. TCRdb's copy holds only in-frame clones and misses some; the assay was immunoSEQ multiplex PCR. Found here are around 130,000 clones, 90% to 95% of them singletons; the top ten hold more than 0.02%. The sequenced sample consisted of thymus tissue. The receptors come from a boy under two years old with a congenital heart defect but otherwise immunologically healthy. Both conserved end residues are part of each CDR3. A D gene is named only where the DNA matches it firmly. Expanded clones get a size class; other rows say once, few or many, or leave the size out.

CDR3 DNA: TGTGCCAGCAGTTTACAGGTCAGGGGCATTCAGTACTTC
CDR3 protein: CASSLQVRGIQYF
CDR3 length: 13
V gene: TRBV27
D gene: .
clone size: .
J gene: TRBJ2-4

CDR3 DNA: TGTGCCTGGGACCGACAGGGTGGCGGGGAGCTGTTTTTT
CDR3 protein: CAWDRQGGGELFF
CDR3 length: 13
V gene: TRBV30
D gene: TRBD1
clone size: .
J gene: TRBJ2-2

CDR3 DNA: TGTGCCAGCAGCCTGGCGTCGTGGAGTGAAAAACTGTTTTTT
CDR3 protein: CASSLASWSEKLFF
CDR3 length: 14
V gene: TRBV7-2
D gene: .
clone size: .
J gene: TRBJ1-4

CDR3 DNA: TGCAGCGTTGAAGATCTTTTACAGATCGGCTCTGGAAACACCATATATTTT
CDR3 protein: CSVEDLLQIGSGNTIYF
CDR3 length: 17
V gene: TRBV29-1
D gene: .
clone size: once
J gene: TRBJ1-3

CDR3 DNA: TGTGCCAGCAGCTTAGTAGCGAGGGAGGGGGTGCGTGAGCAGTTCTTC
CDR3 protein: CASSLVAREGVREQFF
CDR3 length: 16
V gene: TRBV11-2
D gene: .
clone size: .
J gene: TRBJ2-1

CDR3 DNA: TGCGCCAGCAGCCAGGGGCGTGGGACAGGGCGTGAAAAACTGTTTTTT
CDR3 protein: CASSQGRGTGREKLFF
CDR3 length: 16
V gene: TRBV4-1
D gene: TRBD1
clone size: .
J gene: TRBJ1-4

CDR3 DNA: TGTGCCAGCAGGTCGCCGGGACAGGGTGCCTACGAGCAGTACTTC
CDR3 protein: CASRSPGQGAYEQYF
CDR3 length: 15
V gene: TRBV27
D gene: TRBD1
clone size: once
J gene: TRBJ2-7

CDR3 DNA: TGTGCCAGCAGCCCTAACGACACCTACGAGCAGTACTTC
CDR3 protein: CASSPNDTYEQYF
CDR3 length: 13
V gene: TRBV7-3
D gene: .
clone size: .
J gene: TRBJ2-7

CDR3 DNA: TGTGCCAGCAGGGACGGGACTCCCCTAAGGGATACGCAGTATTTT
CDR3 protein: CASRDGTPLRDTQYF
CDR3 length: 15
V gene: TRBV6-1
D gene: .
clone size: .
J gene: TRBJ2-3

CDR3 DNA: TGTGCCAGCAGCCGGGGGGGCCTCGAGACCCAGTACTTC
CDR3 protein: CASSRGGLETQYF
CDR3 length: 13
V gene: TRBV28
D gene: TRBD2
clone size: .
J gene: TRBJ2-5

CDR3 DNA: TGTGCCAGCAGCCAAGGCTGGTTGAGGCCCCTAGGTGACACTGAAGCTTTCTTT
CDR3 protein: CASSQGWLRPLGDTEAFF
CDR3 length: 18
V gene: TRBV4-2
D gene: .
clone size: .
J gene: TRBJ1-1

CDR3 DNA: TGTGCCAGCAGCCCCCTCCGGGGGGGCCGAGCAGATACGCAGTATTTT
CDR3 protein: CASSPLRGGRADTQYF
CDR3 length: 16
V gene: TRBV4-2
D gene: TRBD2
clone size: .
J gene: TRBJ2-3

CDR3 DNA: TGTGCCAGCAGACAAGCGACAGGGACGGAGTTCTTC
CDR3 protein: CASRQATGTEFF
CDR3 length: 12
V gene: TRBV5-4
D gene: TRBD1
clone size: once
J gene: TRBJ2-1

CDR3 DNA: TGTGCCAGCAGCTTGGGGGACAGGGGGTCATTGGGCGAGCAGTACTTC
CDR3 protein: CASSLGDRGSLGEQYF
CDR3 length: 16
V gene: TRBV7-9
D gene: TRBD1
clone size: .
J gene: TRBJ2-7

CDR3 DNA: TGTGCCAGCAGCCTCGGGACAGGGAGCTCTGGAAACACCATATATTTT
CDR3 protein: CASSLGTGSSGNTIYF
CDR3 length: 16
V gene: TRBV7-8
D gene: TRBD1
clone size: .
J gene: TRBJ1-3

CDR3 DNA: TGTGCCAGCACAAACTGCCTCTCCTACGAGCAGTACTTC
CDR3 protein: CASTNCLSYEQYF
CDR3 length: 13
V gene: TRBV28
D gene: .
clone size: .
J gene: TRBJ2-7

CDR3 DNA: TGTGCCAGCAGCTTAGTAGGGGTACAGGGGTACCAAGAGACCCAGTACTTC
CDR3 protein: CASSLVGVQGYQETQYF
CDR3 length: 17
V gene: TRBV7-9
D gene: TRBD1
clone size: .
J gene: TRBJ2-5

CDR3 DNA: TGTGCCAGCAGCCAAGAGGGGAGTAGCACAGATACGCAGTATTTT
CDR3 protein: CASSQEGSSTDTQYF
CDR3 length: 15
V gene: TRBV4-2
D gene: .
clone size: .
J gene: TRBJ2-3

CDR3 DNA: TGCGCCAGCAGCCAAGATCGGGGGGCGGAAGGAAACACCATATATTTT
CDR3 protein: CASSQDRGAEGNTIYF
CDR3 length: 16
V gene: TRBV4-3
D gene: .
clone size: .
J gene: TRBJ1-3

CDR3 DNA: TGTGCCAGTAGTGAGAGGGGTGGCTACACCTTC
CDR3 protein: CASSERGGYTF
CDR3 length: 11
V gene: TRBV19
D gene: .
clone size: .
J gene: TRBJ1-2

CDR3 DNA: TGTGCCAGCAGTTCCGGGACAGCGGACTCACCCCTCCACTTT
CDR3 protein: CASSSGTADSPLHF
CDR3 length: 14
V gene: TRBV28
D gene: TRBD1
clone size: few
J gene: TRBJ1-6

CDR3 DNA: TGTGCCAGCAGTCTACGAGGACGGCCGGACACTGAAGCTTTCTTT
CDR3 protein: CASSLRGRPDTEAFF
CDR3 length: 15
V gene: TRBV2
D gene: .
clone size: .
J gene: TRBJ1-1

CDR3 DNA: TGTGCCAGCAGTCCCTACTCCTACGAGCAGTACTTC
CDR3 protein: CASSPYSYEQYF
CDR3 length: 12
V gene: TRBV28
D gene: .
clone size: .
J gene: TRBJ2-7

CDR3 DNA: TGTGCCAGCAGCCAAGAGGGTTTACGGCCCCACAATCAGCCCCAGCATTTT
CDR3 protein: CASSQEGLRPHNQPQHF
CDR3 length: 17
V gene: TRBV4-2
D gene: .
clone size: .
J gene: TRBJ1-5

CDR3 DNA: TGCAGCCCCGGGAGGGACACTGAAGCTTTCTTT
CDR3 protein: CSPGRDTEAFF
CDR3 length: 11
V gene: TRBV20-1
D gene: .
clone size: few
J gene: TRBJ1-1

CDR3 DNA: TGCGCCAGTACTGGGGACAGGGGAATCACTGAAGCTTTCTTT
CDR3 protein: CASTGDRGITEAFF
CDR3 length: 14
V gene: TRBV5-1
D gene: TRBD1
clone size: few
J gene: TRBJ1-1

CDR3 DNA: TGTGCCTGGAGTACCGGACAGGGCCAAACCCAGTACTTC
CDR3 protein: CAWSTGQGQTQYF
CDR3 length: 13
V gene: TRBV30
D gene: TRBD1
clone size: .
J gene: TRBJ2-5

CDR3 DNA: TGTGCCAGCAGTTACAGCGGGGGGGCCCCCGAGACCCAGTACTTC
CDR3 protein: CASSYSGGAPETQYF
CDR3 length: 15
V gene: TRBV6-5
D gene: TRBD2
clone size: .
J gene: TRBJ2-5

CDR3 DNA: TGTGCCAGCAGCTCGAGACTAGCGGCCGGGGAGCTGTTTTTT
CDR3 protein: CASSSRLAAGELFF
CDR3 length: 14
V gene: TRBV5-6
D gene: TRBD2
clone size: few
J gene: TRBJ2-2

CDR3 DNA: TGTGCCAGCAGCAAATTCTTCGGCCGCATCTATGGCTACACCTTC
CDR3 protein: CASSKFFGRIYGYTF
CDR3 length: 15
V gene: TRBV21-1
D gene: .
clone size: .
J gene: TRBJ1-2

CDR3 DNA: TGTGCCAGCAGTGAAAAGGCGGGGGCCCACTCCTACGAGCAGTACTTC
CDR3 protein: CASSEKAGAHSYEQYF
CDR3 length: 16
V gene: TRBV2
D gene: .
clone size: .
J gene: TRBJ2-7

CDR3 DNA: TGTGCCAGCTCAGCACAGGGAACCCCCGGACTAAGCTCCTACAATGAGCAGTTCTTC
CDR3 protein: CASSAQGTPGLSSYNEQFF
CDR3 length: 19
V gene: TRBV18
D gene: .
clone size: .
J gene: TRBJ2-1

CDR3 DNA: TGCGCCAGCAGCTTGAGGGGGCGACAGGGAAGTCTTCCCTACGAGCAGTACTTC
CDR3 protein: CASSLRGRQGSLPYEQYF
CDR3 length: 18
V gene: TRBV5-1
D gene: TRBD1
clone size: .
J gene: TRBJ2-7

CDR3 DNA: TGTGCCAGCAGCTTAGCCTTCGGGGAATCTGGAAACACCATATATTTT
CDR3 protein: CASSLAFGESGNTIYF
CDR3 length: 16
V gene: TRBV7-2
D gene: .
clone size: .
J gene: TRBJ1-3

CDR3 DNA: TGTGCCAGCAGCTTAGGTGTGCCGGACTTAAGCTCCTACGAGCAGTACTTC
CDR3 protein: CASSLGVPDLSSYEQYF
CDR3 length: 17
V gene: TRBV11-3
D gene: .
clone size: .
J gene: TRBJ2-7

CDR3 DNA: TGTGCCAGCAGTACCAGGGAGGATGAGCAGTTCTTC
CDR3 protein: CASSTREDEQFF
CDR3 length: 12
V gene: TRBV27
D gene: .
clone size: .
J gene: TRBJ2-1

CDR3 DNA: TGCGCCAGCAGCCCGGACGGACGTAGATCCCTCCACTTT
CDR3 protein: CASSPDGRRSLHF
CDR3 length: 13
V gene: TRBV4-1
D gene: .
clone size: few
J gene: TRBJ1-6

CDR3 DNA: TGTGCCAGCAGTTTGACTAGGGGCAATGAGCAGTTCTTC
CDR3 protein: CASSLTRGNEQFF
CDR3 length: 13
V gene: TRBV27
D gene: .
clone size: once
J gene: TRBJ2-1

CDR3 DNA: TGTGCCAGCAGTGAGGGTATTGGCACCGGGGAGCTGTTTTTT
CDR3 protein: CASSEGIGTGELFF
CDR3 length: 14
V gene: TRBV2
D gene: .
clone size: .
J gene: TRBJ2-2

CDR3 DNA: TGTGCCAGTAGTATGGTCGGCTACGAGCAGTACTTC
CDR3 protein: CASSMVGYEQYF
CDR3 length: 12
V gene: TRBV19
D gene: .
clone size: .
J gene: TRBJ2-7

CDR3 DNA: TGTGCCAGCAGACCCTCCAGTGGCGGGGGCTACACCTTC
CDR3 protein: CASRPSSGGGYTF
CDR3 length: 13
V gene: TRBV14
D gene: .
clone size: few
J gene: TRBJ1-2

CDR3 DNA: TGTGCCAGCAGAGTTTACAGGGGTGACGCTGAAGCTTTCTTT
CDR3 protein: CASRVYRGDAEAFF
CDR3 length: 14
V gene: TRBV7-3
D gene: TRBD1
clone size: .
J gene: TRBJ1-1

CDR3 DNA: TGCAGTGTCCCCTTGGGTCCTGAAGCTTTCTTT
CDR3 protein: CSVPLGPEAFF
CDR3 length: 11
V gene: TRBV20-1
D gene: .
clone size: .
J gene: TRBJ1-1

CDR3 DNA: TGTGCCAGCAGTGAAGTGCGACGGGAGGACACTGAAGCTTTCTTT
CDR3 protein: CASSEVRREDTEAFF
CDR3 length: 15
V gene: TRBV25-1
D gene: .
clone size: .
J gene: TRBJ1-1

CDR3 DNA: TGTGCCAGCACCTTACGAGGGACCCGGGAAAAGACCCAGTACTTC
CDR3 protein: CASTLRGTREKTQYF
CDR3 length: 15
V gene: TRBV7-2
D gene: .
clone size: .
J gene: TRBJ2-5

CDR3 DNA: TGCGCCAGCAGCCGAAACTCACACGTAGCGGGGGGAGAGTACAATGAGCAGTTCTTC
CDR3 protein: CASSRNSHVAGGEYNEQFF
CDR3 length: 19
V gene: TRBV5-1
D gene: TRBD2
clone size: .
J gene: TRBJ2-1